The 18 T cell receptor beta chains below were found in one sample sequenced in a study of T cell changes during pregnancy in multiple sclerosis (dated by TCRdb to the late 2010s). Library method: the immunoSEQ multiplex PCR assay. Not all clones reach the TCRdb copy of this immuneACCESS table, which keeps in-frame sequences only. Checked studies attribute under half of the gap to unresolved V genes and leave the rest unexplained. Across this sample there are tens of thousands of clones, with around nine tenths seen only once. The ten largest clonotypes hold 6% to 7.5% of the sample. This specimen was CD8+ T cells from peripheral blood mononuclear cells, taken in the third trimester of pregnancy. The source is a female donor with multiple sclerosis, enrolled in a pregnancy study.

This sequence joins TRBV10-1 and TRBJ1-1, with D perhaps matching TRBD1 (6 bases). The length of the CDR3 is 15 residues. Germline CDR1 and CDR2: WNHNN and SYGVQD (reference sequence). Trimming removed 0 bases at V and 6 bases at J, with 14 bases between. In DNA form, the CDR3 reads TGCGCCAGCAGTGAGTCAAGAGGGGGTCGGGCTGAAGCTTTCTTT. Translating it yields CASSESRGGRAEAFF.

In this sample, this clone turned up once. The V and J genes are TRBV5-6 and TRBJ1-5, with TRBD1 identical over 8 bases. Per germline, CDR1 SGHDT and CDR2 YYEEEE. This CDR3 has 14 residues. Germline trimming cut 2 bases from V and 6 bases from J; bases unmatched to any gene: 4. The CDR3 loop reads CASSFRDRPQPQHF. DNA for the CDR3: TGTGCCAGCAGCTTCCGGGACAGGCCTCAGCCCCAGCATTTT.

V is TRBV9 and J is TRBJ2-7, with TRBD1 identical over 9 bases. Germline V lookup: CDR1 SGDLS, CDR2 YYNGEE. The CDR3 is 13 amino acids. J was trimmed by 3 bases and V by 3 bases; bases with no gene match: 1. CDR3 sequence (DNA): TGTGCCAGCAGCGGGGGACAGGGCTACGAGCAGTACTTC. Translated, it gives CASSGGQGYEQYF.

The V and J genes are TRBV9 and TRBJ2-7; TRBD2 might be the D (5 bases). In germline, CDR1 is SGDLS, CDR2 YYNGEE. The CDR3 consists of 14 residues. Between the trimmed V and J ends, which lost 0 bases and 5 bases, there was a span of 12 bases. CDR3 sequence (DNA): TGTGCCAGCAGCGTAGCTCCGGGAACTAACGAGCAGTACTTC. Encoded protein: CASSVAPGTNEQYF.

This clone was detected once. The chain employs TRBV19 and TRBJ2-7, with D perhaps TRBD1 (5 bases). The V gene's germline CDR1 is LNHDA and CDR2 SQIVND (reference sequence). CDR3 size: 14 residues. V lost 6 bases to trimming and J lost 0 bases, with 12 bases between them. The CDR3 sequence: CASRNKTDSYEQYF. The CDR3 DNA sequence: TGTGCCAGTAGGAATAAGACAGACTCCTACGAGCAGTACTTC.

On this clone: Given a much more abundant clone one base away, this may be a read error. The chain has TRBV6-1 and TRBJ2-3, with 11 nucleotides matching TRBD2. Germline V lookup: CDR1 MNHNS, CDR2 SASEGT. This CDR3 has 16 amino acids. The J segment lost 2 bases and the V segment lost 2 bases, leaving 3 bases of the junction unmatched. The CDR3 protein is CASSEISGGATDTQYF. The DNA of the CDR3 is TGTGCCAGCAGTGAAATTAGCGGGGGGGCCACAGATACGCAGTATTTT.

The V gene is TRBV15, the J gene TRBJ1-5; possible D gene TRBD1, 5 bases. The V gene's germline CDR1 is LNHNV and CDR2 YYDKDF (reference sequence). Trimming stripped 1 base from V and 3 bases from J, with 7 bases between. This CDR3 comprises 14 residues. The CDR3 nucleotides are TGTGCCACCAGCAGAGGGGACTTCAATCAGCCCCAGCATTTT. Protein product: CATSRGDFNQPQHF.

The chain uses TRBV19 and TRBJ1-5; no reliable D call. V shed 7 bases and J shed 2 bases, with 6 bases lying between them. This CDR3 is 12 amino acids long. Germline CDR1 reads LNHDA; CDR2 reads SQIVND (reference sequence). CDR3 amino acids: CASNQGNQPQHF. CDR3 sequence (DNA): TGTGCCAGTAACCAGGGCAATCAGCCCCAGCATTTT. The variable domain in full, completed from reference TRBV19 and TRBJ1-5, reads DGGITQSPKYLFRKEGQNVTLSCEQNLNHDAMYWYRQDPGQGLRLIYYSQIVNDFQKGDIAEGYSVSREKKESFPLTVTSAQKNPTAFYLCASNQGNQPQHFGDGTRLSIL.

This rearrangement joins TRBV7-2 to TRBJ2-7; no clear D. V lost 5 bases to trimming and J lost 2 bases, with 16 bases between them. Germline assignment: CDR1 SGHTA and CDR2 FQGNSA. The CDR3 is 15 residues long. CDR3 coding DNA: TGTGCCAGCAGCCCACGGGTGAAGAGTGCCTACGAGCAGTACTTC. It encodes CASSPRVKSAYEQYF.

The chain joins TRBV13 to TRBJ2-7; D may be TRBD1 (5 bases). The germline V gene encodes CDR1 PRHDT and CDR2 FYEKMQ (reference sequence). CDR3 length: 15 residues. The ends were cut back, 5 bases at V and 1 base at J, with 15 bases in the middle. CDR3 protein: CASSRSGQGSYEQYF. The CDR3 DNA reads TGTGCCAGCAGCCGGTCCGGCCAGGGATCCTACGAGCAGTACTTC. Supplemented by reference TRBV13 and TRBJ2-7, the full variable domain reads AAGVIQSPRHLIKEKRETATLKCYPIPRHDTVYWYQQGPGQDPQFLISFYEKMQSDKGSIPDRFSAQQFSDYHSELNMSSLELGDSALYFCASSRSGQGSYEQYFGPGTRLTVT.

This chain uses TRBV7-8 with TRBJ1-6; no clear D. Germline V CDR1 and CDR2: SGHVS, FQNEAQ. Trimming stripped 0 bases from V and 15 bases from J, with 9 bases between. CDR3 length: 12 amino acids. This CDR3 reads CASSLAGRDLHF. The DNA for the CDR3 is TGTGCCAGCAGCTTAGCGGGCCGGGACCTCCACTTT.

The gene calls are TRBV5-6 and TRBJ2-5; D unresolved. Trimming stripped 1 base from V and 0 bases from J, with 4 bases between. Germline lookup yields CDR1 SGHDT and CDR2 YYEEEE. This CDR3 contains 13 residues. The CDR3 reads CASSLPYQETQYF. The CDR3 DNA follows: TGTGCCAGCAGCTTGCCGTACCAAGAGACCCAGTACTTC.

This chain links TRBV7-9 with TRBJ2-3; D gene ambiguous. Looked up from germline, CDR1 is SEHNR and CDR2 is FQNEAQ (reference sequence). The germline V and J ends were trimmed by 5 bases and 2 bases, with 8 bases remaining between them. This CDR3 is 13 amino acids long. CDR3 amino acids: CASSERNTDTQYF. In DNA, the CDR3 is TGTGCCAGCAGCGAGAGAAACACAGATACGCAGTATTTT.

The rearrangement uses TRBV2 and TRBJ1-5; 8 nucleotides match TRBD1. After removal of 8 bases from V and 2 bases from J, the junction contained 5 bases not matched to a gene. Germline assignment: CDR1 SNHLY and CDR2 FYNNEI. CDR3 length equals 14 residues. In DNA form, the CDR3 reads TGTGCCAGCGGAACGACAGGGGGCAATCAGCCCCAGCATTTT. Its translation: CASGTTGGNQPQHF.

The count of this clone is one. The chain couples TRBV30 to TRBJ2-7; 7 nucleotides line up with TRBD1. CDR1 and CDR2 (germline): GTSNPN, SVGIG (reference sequence). The CDR3 totals 12 residues. Trimming cost V 6 bases and J 4 bases; bases outside gene matches: 6. The CDR3 region is CACVTGSYEQYF. CDR3 DNA sequence: TGTGCCTGTGTGACAGGGTCATACGAGCAGTACTTC.

The chain is built from TRBV30 and TRBJ1-1; D might be TRBD1 (5 bases). V shed 0 bases and J shed 2 bases, with 7 bases lying between them. The CDR3 contains 13 residues. Germline V gene sequence: CDR1 GTSNPN, CDR2 SVGIG (reference sequence). The CDR3 DNA follows: TGTGCCTGGAGTGTGCAGGGAAACACTGAAGCTTTCTTT. It encodes CAWSVQGNTEAFF.

J is TRBJ1-3 and V is TRBV7-9, with D tentatively TRBD1 (6 bases). This CDR3 region has 16 residues. Germline lookup yields CDR1 SEHNR and CDR2 FQNEAQ (reference sequence). The ends were cut back, 4 bases at V and 4 bases at J, with 17 bases in the middle. Here the CDR3 DNA reads TGTGCCAGCAGCTCGAATACGAGGACAGCGGGAAACACCATATATTTT. Translated: CASSSNTRTAGNTIYF.

The chain links TRBV10-3 to TRBJ2-3; 10 bases are a match to TRBD1. The germline V gene has CDR1 ENHRY and CDR2 SYGVKD. Germline trimming cut 3 bases from V and 2 bases from J; bases unmatched to any gene: 11. The CDR3 is made up of 18 amino acids. The CDR3, as DNA: TGTGCCATCAGTGACTCCGGGACAGGGGATACCCTCACAGATACGCAGTATTTT. It translates to CAISDSGTGDTLTDTQYF.